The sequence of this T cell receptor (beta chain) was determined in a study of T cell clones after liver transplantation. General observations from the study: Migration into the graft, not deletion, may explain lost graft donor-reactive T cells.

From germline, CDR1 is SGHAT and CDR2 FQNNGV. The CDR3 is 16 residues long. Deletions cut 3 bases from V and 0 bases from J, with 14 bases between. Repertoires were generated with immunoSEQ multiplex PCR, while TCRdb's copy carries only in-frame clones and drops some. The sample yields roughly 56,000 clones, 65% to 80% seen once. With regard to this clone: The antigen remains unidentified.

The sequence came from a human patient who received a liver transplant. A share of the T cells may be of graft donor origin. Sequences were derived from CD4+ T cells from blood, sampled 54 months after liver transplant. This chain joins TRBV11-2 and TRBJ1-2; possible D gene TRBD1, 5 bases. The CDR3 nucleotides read TGTGCCAGCAGCTTCTCCAGGGATCCGTCTAACTATGGCTACACCTTC. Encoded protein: CASSFSRDPSNYGYTF.